Following are 31 T cell receptor beta chains from one sample sequenced in a study of blood T cells in healthy people across ages. A sample-barcoded 5' primer and a J-beta primer mix were used in a second PCR of about 7 to 11 cycles. TCRdb used MiXCR to reprocess the 5' RACE reads, holding one entry per CDR3 protein. The data contain about 1.4 million distinct CDR3 sequences, around 59% of them singletons. The specimen was blood. The receptors were gathered from a man aged 18 to 30 in good health.

Concerning this clonotype itself: The junction and the germline gene differ at one end; a read error may be behind it. This chain uses TRBV11-1 with TRBJ2-2, with TRBD1 as a possible D gene (5 bases). The CDR3 loop spans 15 amino acids. Germline lookup yields CDR1 SGHAT and CDR2 FQDESV (reference sequence). The CDR3 is CACSSDIGDTGELFF. In DNA form, the CDR3 reads TGTGCCTGCAGCTCGGACATTGGGGACACCGGGGAGCTGTTTTTT.

The rearrangement uses TRBV12-3 or TRBV12-4 and TRBJ2-3; the D gene is possibly TRBD1 (6 bases). Deletions cut 5 bases from V and 6 bases from J, with 15 bases between. The CDR3 is 14 amino acids. The CDR3 sequence: CASSPQGSGDTQYF. Here the CDR3 DNA reads TGTGCCAGCAGTCCTCAGGGGTCGGGCGATACGCAGTATTTT.

The chain employs TRBV12-3 or TRBV12-4 and TRBJ1-6; D may be TRBD1 (6 bases). V was cut by 5 bases and J by 10 bases, with 18 bases left in between. This CDR3 is 15 amino acids long. CDR3 protein: CASSPRTALNSPLHF. CDR3 DNA: TGTGCCAGCAGTCCAAGGACAGCCTTGAACTCACCCCTCCACTTT.

The chain links TRBV7-9 to TRBJ1-1; no definite D call. Per the germline V gene, CDR1 is SEHNR and CDR2 is FQNEAQ (reference sequence). Trimming pared 5 bases from V and 8 bases from J, leaving 9 bases between. This CDR3 region has 11 residues. In DNA form, the CDR3 reads TGTGCCAGCAGCCCAACTTACGAAGCTTTCTTT. This codes for CASSPTYEAFF.

The V call is TRBV10-3, the J call TRBJ2-7; D gene ambiguous. This CDR3 is built from 13 residues. Germline V gene lookup returns CDR1 ENHRY and CDR2 SYGVKD. Trimming took off 5 bases at V and 0 bases at J, with 8 bases between the two ends. CDR3 residues: CAISQSNSYEQYF. The CDR3 coding sequence is TGTGCCATCAGTCAGAGTAACTCCTACGAGCAGTACTTC.

V is TRBV9 and J is TRBJ2-3; weak D call: TRBD2 (7 bases). There are 15 residues in the CDR3. Trimming took 3 bases from V and 7 from J, leaving 18 bases between them. The germline gives CDR1 SGDLS, CDR2 YYNGEE. The chain's CDR3 is CASSASLRGGNTQYF. The CDR3 DNA is TGTGCCAGCAGCGCAAGTTTGAGGGGGGGAAATACGCAGTATTTT. The full variable domain, rest sourced from reference TRBV9 and TRBJ2-3, is DSGVTQTPKHLITATGQRVTLRCSPRSGDLSVYWYQQSLDQGLQFLIQYYNGEERAKGNILERFSAQQFPDLHSELNLSSLELGDSALYFCASSASLRGGNTQYFGPGTRLTVL.

The chain is built from TRBV20-1 and TRBJ2-4; D uncertain. The CDR3 loop spans 16 amino acids. Per germline, CDR1 DFQATT and CDR2 SNEGSKA (reference sequence). Trimming stripped 0 bases from V and 1 base from J, with 13 bases between. The CDR3 nucleotides read TGCAGTGCTAGAGACGGATTTAGCAATGCCAAAAACATTCAGTACTTC. The encoded protein is CSARDGFSNAKNIQYF.

The chain joins TRBV4-2 to TRBJ1-2, with D possibly TRBD1 on 5 matching bases. In germline, CDR1 is LGHNA, CDR2 YNFKEQ. Deletions cut 0 bases from V and 7 bases from J, with 15 bases between. There are 15 residues in the CDR3. CDR3 nucleotide sequence: TGTGCCAGCAGCCAAGACCCTGGGGGGGATGGTGGCTACACCTTC. The encoded protein is CASSQDPGGDGGYTF.

The chain recombines TRBV18 with TRBJ2-7; 7 bases line up with TRBD1. The CDR3 is 16 residues long. The germline CDR1 and CDR2 sequences are KGHSH and LQKENI. With 2 bases clipped from V and 2 bases from J, the junction kept 9 bases outside the gene matches. In nucleotides, the CDR3 is TGTGCCAGCTCACCATCGACAGGGCTCGAAGCCTACGAGCAGTACTTC. Translated: CASSPSTGLEAYEQYF.

The chain recombines TRBV10-3 with TRBJ2-5; the D is unclear. CDR1 and CDR2 from the germline V gene are ENHRY and SYGVKD. The CDR3 has 13 amino acids. Trimming took 5 bases from V and 5 from J, leaving 12 bases between them. The CDR3 here is CAISTASGETQYF. The CDR3 DNA reads TGTGCCATCAGTACGGCAAGTGGGGAGACCCAGTACTTC.

The chain combines TRBV20-1 with TRBJ1-4; D might be TRBD1 (6 bases). The CDR3 is made up of 17 amino acids. CDR1 and CDR2 from the germline V gene are DFQATT and SNEGSKA (reference sequence). Trimming removed 0 bases at V and 3 bases at J, with 17 bases between. The CDR3 nucleotides are TGCAGTGCTAGAGATCTGGGTCGAAGGGGGGCTAATGAAAAACTGTTTTTT. This translates into CSARDLGRRGANEKLFF.

This chain joins TRBV3-1 and TRBJ2-1; D ambiguous. V was cut by 3 bases and J by 8 bases, with 14 bases left in between. The CDR3 covers 14 residues. Germline V CDR1 and CDR2: LGHDT, YNNKEL (reference sequence). CDR3 nucleotides: TGTGCCAGCAGCCACGTTCCTCGGTCTCATGAGCAGTTCTTC. Amino acid sequence: CASSHVPRSHEQFF.

This sequence joins TRBV12-3 or TRBV12-4 and TRBJ1-2, with D possibly matching TRBD1 (6 bases). This CDR3 is built from 18 residues. Trimming cost V 3 bases and J 0 bases, with 20 bases left between them. The CDR3 DNA reads as TGTGCCAGCAGTTTTTTTCTCTGGTTCGAGGGGGCTAACTATGGCTACACCTTC. Translation gives CASSFFLWFEGANYGYTF.

J is TRBJ1-1 and V is TRBV6-2 or TRBV6-3; D possibly corresponds to TRBD1 (5 bases). V dropped 5 bases and J dropped 2 bases, with 18 bases sitting between them. CDR3 length: 16 residues. CDR1 and CDR2 from the germline V gene are MNHEY and SVGEGT. The DNA of the CDR3 is TGTGCCAGCAGTACAGGCCCTAGGGCTGGAAACACTGAAGCTTTCTTT. Translation: CASSTGPRAGNTEAFF.

J is TRBJ1-1 and V is TRBV4-1; D ambiguous. The germline V gene has CDR1 MGHRA and CDR2 YSYEKL. There are 14 residues in the CDR3. Trimming stripped 5 bases from V and 7 bases from J, with 17 bases between. CDR3 region: CASSLEGGDHEAFF. In DNA form, the CDR3 reads TGCGCCAGCAGCTTAGAGGGAGGCGACCATGAAGCTTTCTTT.

The V call is TRBV5-5, the J call TRBJ2-5, with D perhaps matching TRBD2 (6 bases). Gene TRBJ2-7 matches the end of the DNA better, so the J call may be wrong. The CDR3 has 17 amino acids. Per germline, CDR1 SGHKS and CDR2 YYEKEE (reference sequence). The CDR3 is CASSYGTAATYPYEQYF. CDR3 bases: TGTGCCAGCAGTTATGGGACTGCCGCGACCTACCCCTACGAGCAGTACTTC.

The chain uses TRBV29-1 and TRBJ2-3; maybe TRBD2 (5 bases). The germline gives CDR1 SQVTM, CDR2 ANQGSEA. The CDR3 spans 13 residues. The V end was cut by 7 bases, the J end by 0 bases, with 11 bases between. The CDR3 loop reads CSALPGSTDTQYF. The CDR3 DNA reads TGCAGCGCCCTTCCGGGGAGCACAGATACGCAGTATTTT.

CDR3 residues: CASSLASFGEPEAFF. CDR3 coding DNA: TGCGCCAGCAGCTTGGCCTCCTTCGGAGAACCCGAAGCTTTCTTT. This chain joins TRBV5-1 and TRBJ1-1; unclear D gene. In germline, CDR1 is SGHRS, CDR2 YFSETQ. The CDR3 has 15 residues. V was clipped by 0 bases and J by 8 bases, with 17 bases between them.

This chain links TRBV20-1 with TRBJ2-1, with 11 bases matching TRBD2. The V segment lost 1 base and the J segment 0 bases; nucleotides outside the gene matches: 2. The CDR3 is 16 amino acids. CDR1 and CDR2 from the germline V gene are DFQATT and SNEGSKA (reference sequence). The CDR3 protein is CSARGSGRASYNEQFF. The CDR3 bases are TGCAGTGCTAGAGGTAGCGGGAGGGCCTCCTACAATGAGCAGTTCTTC.

V usage is TRBV2 and J usage is TRBJ2-3, with a tentative D call TRBD2 (6 bases). The CDR3 covers 15 residues. Per the germline V gene, CDR1 is SNHLY and CDR2 is FYNNEI. V lost 7 bases and J 1 base, leaving 15 bases between the germline ends. Here the CDR3 DNA reads TGTGCCAGCAATCCGCTGGCTAGCGGCACAGATACGCAGTATTTT. This sequence encodes CASNPLASGTDTQYF.

The chain employs TRBV4-1 and TRBJ1-2; tentative D call: TRBD1 (6 bases). The CDR3 length is 15 residues. The germline gives CDR1 MGHRA, CDR2 YSYEKL. V lost 5 bases, J lost 1 base, and 14 bases lay in between. The CDR3 is CASSAQEGVNYGYTF. CDR3 nucleotides: TGCGCCAGCAGCGCCCAAGAGGGGGTTAACTATGGCTACACCTTC.

V gene TRBV4-1 combines with J gene TRBJ2-1; TRBD2 matches at 9 bases. This CDR3 region has 16 residues. Germline V gives CDR1 MGHRA, CDR2 YSYEKL. J gave up 7 bases and V 1 base, and 8 bases lay outside the gene matches. The CDR3, as DNA: TGCGCCAGCAGCCAAGTGTATGCGGGAGGGCGTAATGAGCAGTTCTTC. Translated: CASSQVYAGGRNEQFF.

V is TRBV20-1 and J is TRBJ1-2, with a possible D match to TRBD1 (6 bases). V was trimmed by 2 bases and J by 4 bases, leaving 14 bases between them. The CDR3 consists of 14 residues. Germline V gives CDR1 DFQATT, CDR2 SNEGSKA (reference sequence). The CDR3 nucleotides are TGCAGTGCTAGACCTTCCGGGACACCCTATGGCTACACCTTC. It specifies CSARPSGTPYGYTF.

The V call is TRBV29-1, the J call TRBJ2-7; no reliable D call. The germline gives CDR1 SQVTM, CDR2 ANQGSEA. The CDR3 totals 13 residues. The V end lost 5 bases, the J end lost 0 bases, and 11 bases lay between the germline ends. Here the CDR3 DNA reads TGCAGCGTTCCTGACACAGACTCCTACGAGCAGTACTTC. This sequence encodes CSVPDTDSYEQYF.

This clonotype came up a few times. V and J are TRBV10-3 and TRBJ2-5, with D perhaps matching TRBD1 (5 bases). The CDR3 length is 13 residues. Per the germline V gene, CDR1 is ENHRY and CDR2 is SYGVKD. The V gene lost 3 bases and the J gene lost 5 bases, with 10 bases spanning the gap. The DNA of the CDR3 is TGTGCCATCAGTGAACTCCCAGGGGAGACCCAGTACTTC. The encoded protein is CAISELPGETQYF.

This clonotype was seen more than once but under ten times. The chain carries TRBV25-1 and TRBJ1-1; possibly TRBD1 for D (5 bases). CDR1 is MGHDK, CDR2 SYGVNS, per germline. This CDR3 has 12 amino acids. V was shortened by 8 bases and J by 0 bases, with 7 bases between the two germline ends. CDR3 protein: CASGGVNTEAFF. CDR3 bases: TGTGCCAGCGGAGGGGTGAACACTGAAGCTTTCTTT.

The gene calls are TRBV6-6 and TRBJ2-4; 7 nucleotides match TRBD2. Gene TRBJ2-5 matches the end of the DNA better, so the J call may be wrong. Germline values: CDR1 MNHNY, CDR2 SVGAGI (reference sequence). The length of the CDR3 is 15 residues. The CDR3 coding sequence is TGTGCCAGCAGTTACACCGGGGCTAGCGGAGAGACCCAGTACTTC. Translating it yields CASSYTGASGETQYF.

Concerning this clonotype itself: At one boundary the junction diverges from the germline segment, which might be a read error. The V and J genes are TRBV29-1 and TRBJ1-2, with D possibly matching TRBD1 (5 bases). Germline V gene data show CDR1 as SQVTM and CDR2 as ANQGSEA. The CDR3 length is 13 residues. CDR3 coding DNA: TGCAGCGTTGATGGCGGGACCGAATATGGCTACACTTTC. It encodes CSVDGGTEYGYTF.

The V call is TRBV7-9, the J call TRBJ2-1; D may be TRBD2 (5 bases). Gene TRBJ2-7 matches the end of the DNA better, so the J call may be wrong. This CDR3 contains 12 residues. CDR1 and CDR2 (germline): SEHNR, FQNEAQ (reference sequence). The CDR3 nucleotides are TGTGCCAGCACGGGGTTCCCAGGCGAGCAGTACTTC. Translation gives CASTGFPGEQYF.

The rearrangement uses TRBV4-2 and TRBJ1-1; no reliable D call. CDR3 size: 13 residues. The V gene lost 1 base and the J gene lost 7 bases, with 10 bases spanning the gap. The germline V gene has CDR1 LGHNA and CDR2 YNFKEQ. CDR3: CASSQVEKFEAFF. Here the CDR3 DNA reads TGTGCCAGCAGCCAAGTCGAGAAGTTTGAAGCTTTCTTT.

Concerning this clonotype itself: Germline and junction disagree at one end, which may indicate a read error. V and J are TRBV15 and TRBJ1-1; possibly TRBD1 for D (5 bases). The CDR3 is made up of 16 amino acids. The germline V gene has CDR1 LNHNV and CDR2 YYDKDF (reference sequence). The CDR3 nucleotides are TGTGCCACCAGCAGAGAAGGACCTCTATGGGGCACTGAGGCTTTCTTT. Amino acids: CATSREGPLWGTEAFF.